This paragraph reports one TCR beta chain. Its target is not known. This entry belongs to a study of neurological immune-mediated disorders. 5'RACE employing 10-nucleotide random UMIs yielded the cDNA. Over 200 million TCR-beta sequences from 15-18 subjects were obtained in each sequencing run. TCRdb re-called the 5' RACE reads through MiXCR, storing one row per CDR3 protein. The sample lists approximately 60,000 distinct CDR3 sequences; around 4% were seen once. Study-level findings and limits: Grouping of repertoires by phylogeny put those of 18 of 34 multiple sclerosis patients into a single related-CDR3 cluster, a possible signature.

Unsorted libraries were derived from 2 million PBMCs stored at -80 C. Per the germline V gene, CDR1 is SGDLS and CDR2 is YYNGEE. The ends lost 3 bases at V and 1 base at J; junction bases unmatched: 3. CDR3 size: 14 residues. The chain has TRBV9 and TRBJ1-1; 7 bases line up with TRBD1. The TCR was taken from a man aged 50 or older with multiple sclerosis. Material for sequencing was PBMCs. The CDR3: CASSGRQGNTEAFF. DNA for the CDR3: TGTGCCAGCAGCGGGAGACAGGGGAACACTGAAGCTTTCTTT.